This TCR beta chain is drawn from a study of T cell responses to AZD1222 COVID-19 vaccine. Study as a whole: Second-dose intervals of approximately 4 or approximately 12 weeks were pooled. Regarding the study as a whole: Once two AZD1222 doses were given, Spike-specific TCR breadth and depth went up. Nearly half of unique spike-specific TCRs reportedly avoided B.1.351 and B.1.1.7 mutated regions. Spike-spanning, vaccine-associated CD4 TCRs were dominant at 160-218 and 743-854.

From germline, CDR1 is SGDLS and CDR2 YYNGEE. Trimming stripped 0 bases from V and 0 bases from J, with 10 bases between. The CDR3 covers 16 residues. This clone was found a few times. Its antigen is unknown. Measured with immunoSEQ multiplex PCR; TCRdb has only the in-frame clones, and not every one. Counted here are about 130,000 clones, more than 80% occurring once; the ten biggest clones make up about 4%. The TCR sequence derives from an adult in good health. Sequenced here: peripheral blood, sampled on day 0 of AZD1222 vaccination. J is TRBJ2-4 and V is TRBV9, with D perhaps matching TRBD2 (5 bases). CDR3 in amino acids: CASSVDPRGAKNIQYF. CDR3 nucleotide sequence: TGTGCCAGCAGCGTAGATCCCCGGGGAGCCAAAAACATTCAGTACTTC.